The 20 T cell receptor beta chains below come from one sample, sequenced in a study of blood T cell repertoires in COVID-19. Clones were read by immunoSEQ multiplex PCR, and TCRdb kept only the in-frame ones, dropping some. The repertoire holds more than 45,000 clones, with approximately 90% as singletons. The sequencing input was peripheral blood. Receptors were obtained from a man aged 80 or over with acute or convalescent COVID-19.

The rearrangement uses TRBV6-5 and TRBJ2-5; TRBD1 matches 7 bases. Trimming at V came to 6 bases and at J to 1 base, leaving 8 bases not matched to a gene. The CDR3 has 15 amino acids. CDR1 MNHEY and CDR2 SVGAGI come from the germline V gene. The CDR3 DNA is TGTGCCAGCAGCGGCCGGGACAGTCTCCAAGAGACCCAGTACTTC. Translating gives CASSGRDSLQETQYF.

The chain couples TRBV6-1 to TRBJ1-4; possibly TRBD1 for D (6 bases). The CDR3 is made up of 18 amino acids. Trimming removed 2 bases from V and 8 bases from J, with 24 bases in between. Germline-derived CDR1 and CDR2 are MNHNS and SASEGT. The CDR3 loop reads CASSEIIRGGGSLEKLFF. DNA of the CDR3: TGTGCCAGCAGTGAAATAATACGGGGAGGGGGAAGTCTCGAAAAACTGTTTTTT.

Concerning this clone: At one end the junction does not follow the germline gene, possibly because of a read error. The gene calls are TRBV7-7 and TRBJ2-2; TRBD2 aligns across 8 bases. Germline V gene lookup returns CDR1 SSHAT and CDR2 FNYEAQ (reference sequence). The CDR3 runs 16 residues. CDR3 sequence (DNA): TGTGCTAGCAGCTCCACGGGGGGGCTTGGCACCGGGGAGCTGTTTTTT. It encodes CASSSTGGLGTGELFF.

The chain couples TRBV19 to TRBJ1-4; TRBD1 aligns across 7 bases. The CDR3 sequence is 13 residues long. Germline trimming cut 7 bases from V and 5 bases from J; bases unmatched to any gene: 4. Germline V gene sequence: CDR1 LNHDA, CDR2 SQIVND (reference sequence). The CDR3 nucleotides read TGTGCCAGTACCCCGACAGGGAATGAAAAACTGTTTTTT. Residues: CASTPTGNEKLFF.

V is TRBV2 and J is TRBJ2-2, with D perhaps TRBD2 (6 bases). The ends were cut back, 6 bases at V and 1 base at J, with 12 bases in the middle. The germline V gene encodes CDR1 SNHLY and CDR2 FYNNEI. This CDR3 comprises 15 residues. The DNA for the CDR3 is TGTGCCAGCAGGAGAAACGGGGGGAACACCGGGGAGCTGTTTTTT. It codes for CASRRNGGNTGELFF. The full variable domain, with the rest looked up from reference TRBV2 and TRBJ2-2, is EPEVTQTPSHQVTQMGQEVILRCVPISNHLYFYWYRQILGQKVEFLVSFYNNEISEKSEIFDDQFSVERPDGSNFTLKIRSTKLEDSAMYFCASRRNGGNTGELFFGEGSRLTVL.

The chain is built from TRBV7-2 and TRBJ1-1; 9 bases are a match to TRBD1. The junction had 11 bases not matched to a gene; V was cut back by 2 bases and J by 7 bases. Germline V gene data show CDR1 as SGHTA and CDR2 as FQGNSA. The CDR3 loop spans 16 amino acids. This CDR3 reads CASSLTALQGAGEAFF. The CDR3 DNA is TGTGCCAGCAGCTTAACGGCTTTACAGGGGGCCGGTGAAGCTTTCTTT.

The chain joins TRBV11-2 to TRBJ2-3; no clear D. Trimming left V 2 bases short and J 4 bases short, with 7 bases between. The V gene's germline CDR1 is SGHAT and CDR2 FQNNGV. The CDR3 totals 13 residues. The CDR3 reads CASSLNSPDTQYF. The DNA for the CDR3 is TGTGCCAGCAGCTTAAATAGTCCAGATACGCAGTATTTT.

The chain recombines TRBV11-2 with TRBJ1-4; no reliable D call. Trimming took off 0 bases at V and 7 bases at J, with 12 bases between the two ends. Germline V gene data show CDR1 as SGHAT and CDR2 as FQNNGV. The CDR3 is made up of 15 amino acids. The CDR3: CASSLDSGKGEKLFF. Here the CDR3 DNA reads TGTGCCAGCAGCTTAGATTCGGGAAAGGGTGAAAAACTGTTTTTT.

The chain carries TRBV12-3 or TRBV12-4 and TRBJ2-7; D call uncertain. The CDR3 is 11 amino acids. The germline V and J ends were trimmed by 2 bases and 7 bases, with 6 bases remaining between them. CDR3 amino acids: CASSLRREQYF. CDR3 DNA sequence: TGTGCCAGCAGTTTACGGCGGGAGCAGTACTTC.

The chain couples TRBV6-1 to TRBJ1-5, with TRBD1 identical over 8 bases. Trimming removed 3 bases from V and 0 bases from J; junction bases left unmatched: 4. Germline-derived CDR1 and CDR2 are MNHNS and SASEGT. The CDR3 consists of 16 residues. CDR3 sequence (DNA): TGTGCCAGCAGTGACAGGGGGCAGTATAGCAATCAGCCCCAGCATTTT. It is translated as CASSDRGQYSNQPQHF.

The CDR3 loop reads CASSYTRDRVYGYTF. The CDR3 region has the DNA TGTGCCAGCAGTTACACCCGGGACAGGGTCTATGGCTACACCTTC. The chain has TRBV6-5 and TRBJ1-2; 9 bases match TRBD1. CDR1 and CDR2 (germline): MNHEY, SVGAGI. After removal of 2 bases from V and 4 bases from J, the junction contained 5 bases not matched to a gene. The CDR3 contains 15 residues.

V gene TRBV4-3 combines with J gene TRBJ2-1, with 7 bases matching TRBD2. Germline V CDR1 and CDR2: LGHNA, YSLEER. Trimming took 2 bases from V and 0 from J; bases not matched to a gene: 4. The CDR3 is 16 residues long. The DNA of the CDR3 is TGCGCCAGCAGCCAACGCCCGGGGGGCTCCTACAATGAGCAGTTCTTC. Translation gives CASSQRPGGSYNEQFF.

The chain links TRBV7-2 to TRBJ2-7; 7 bases fit TRBD1. Germline V gene data show CDR1 as SGHTA and CDR2 as FQGNSA. The V and J ends lost 2 bases and 7 bases, in that order; junction bases with no gene match: 14. The CDR3 contains 16 residues. CDR3 nucleotide sequence: TGTGCCAGCAGCTTACTCCCTAGGACAGGCCCCCTGGAGCAGTACTTC. Its protein product is CASSLLPRTGPLEQYF. The whole variable domain, remainder taken from reference TRBV7-2 and TRBJ2-7, is GAGVSQSPSNKVTEKGKDVELRCDPISGHTALYWYRQSLGQGLEFLIYFQGNSAPDKSGLPSDRFSAERTGGSVSTLTIQRTQQEDSAVYLCASSLLPRTGPLEQYFGPGTRLTVT.

The V and J genes are TRBV3-1 (or the pseudogene TRBV3-2) and TRBJ2-1; a possible D gene is TRBD1 (6 bases). The germline V and J ends were trimmed by 6 bases and 5 bases, with 11 bases remaining between them. The germline V gene has CDR1 LGHDT and CDR2 YNNKEL (reference sequence). The CDR3 sequence is 13 residues long. Here the CDR3 DNA reads TGTGCCAGCAGAACACAGGGAAACAATGAGCAGTTCTTC. This codes for CASRTQGNNEQFF.

The V gene is TRBV19, the J gene TRBJ1-6; TRBD1 agrees at 8 bases. The CDR3 contains 15 residues. V lost 7 bases and J lost 9; bases outside the gene matches: 11. CDR1 is LNHDA, CDR2 SQIVND, per germline (reference sequence). The CDR3 DNA reads TGTGCCAGTACCCCAGGGGGCAGGCGGGGTTCACCCCTCCACTTT. Its translation is CASTPGGRRGSPLHF.

This clone was detected only once. The chain recombines TRBV6-5 with TRBJ1-1, with D tentatively TRBD1 (5 bases). The V gene lost 6 bases and the J gene lost 5 bases, with 13 bases spanning the gap. Germline CDR1 and CDR2: MNHEY and SVGAGI. The CDR3 has 13 residues. Here the CDR3 DNA reads TGTGCCAGCAGCCCGCCAGGGAGGACTGAAGCTTTCTTT. Translation gives CASSPPGRTEAFF.

The CDR3 DNA follows: TGTGCCAGCAGCCGTGGACAGGACTGGTACACCATATATTTT. Its translation: CASSRGQDWYTIYF. V and J are TRBV7-8 and TRBJ1-3; 7 nucleotides match TRBD1. This CDR3 is 14 amino acids long. The germline gives CDR1 SGHVS, CDR2 FQNEAQ. The V and J ends lost 5 bases and 8 bases, in that order; junction bases with no gene match: 9.

Concerning this clone: The junction and the germline gene differ at one end; a read error may be behind it. This rearrangement joins TRBV6-1 to TRBJ2-2; D may be TRBD1 (5 bases). The length of the CDR3 is 14 residues. Looked up from germline, CDR1 is MNHNS and CDR2 is SASEGT. This chain's CDR3 is CASREGVRAGELFF. CDR3 nucleotides: TGTGCCAGCAGAGAAGGGGTCAGGGCCGGGGAGCTGTTTTTT.

The CDR3 coding sequence is TGTGCCAGCAGCCTCTATACACAGGGAGTTCGAGAAAAACTGTTTTTT. It encodes CASSLYTQGVREKLFF. The chain is built from TRBV14 and TRBJ1-4; maybe TRBD1 (6 bases). The CDR3 runs 16 residues. Germline CDR1 is SGHDN and CDR2 is FVKESK. V was pared by 4 bases and J by 8 bases, with 20 bases between.

The CDR3 bases are TGTGCCAGCAGTTACTCGGGCCAGACGAATCAGCCCCAGCATTTT. It is translated as CASSYSGQTNQPQHF. The chain recombines TRBV6-5 with TRBJ1-5, with D unresolved. The CDR3 has 15 residues. CDR1 MNHEY and CDR2 SVGAGI come from the germline V gene. V was pared by 0 bases and J by 4 bases, with 10 bases between.